This TCR beta chain was identified in a study of cytomegalovirus exposure and HLA in healthy donors. Study-level information: Drawn from HLA-typed donors, 65 million to 100 million unique TCRs were held in an early data release.

The study ran its PCR with 60 Vbeta and 13 Jbeta primers. Using immunoSEQ multiplex PCR, the repertoire was profiled, and TCRdb retains in-frame clones only, with some absent. The data hold more than 95,000 clones, with 9.5% to 13% observed a single time. This clone was seen ten or more times. What it binds is not known. V lost 2 bases and J 7 bases, leaving 11 bases between the germline ends. Germline V lookup: CDR1 SGHTA, CDR2 FQGNSA. The CDR3 loop spans 14 amino acids. Study-wide findings and caveats: It was reported that TCR beta sequences correctly inferred the HLA-A and HLA-B alleles for most subjects.

The clonotype was recovered from a man between 40 and 49 years old in good health and CMV-seropositive. The rearrangement links TRBV7-2 to TRBJ2-2; weak D call: TRBD2 (6 bases). Sequencing used PBMCs. CDR3 amino acids: CASSLNLGGGELFF. CDR3 nucleotide sequence: TGTGCCAGCAGCTTAAATTTGGGGGGCGGGGAGCTGTTTTTT.